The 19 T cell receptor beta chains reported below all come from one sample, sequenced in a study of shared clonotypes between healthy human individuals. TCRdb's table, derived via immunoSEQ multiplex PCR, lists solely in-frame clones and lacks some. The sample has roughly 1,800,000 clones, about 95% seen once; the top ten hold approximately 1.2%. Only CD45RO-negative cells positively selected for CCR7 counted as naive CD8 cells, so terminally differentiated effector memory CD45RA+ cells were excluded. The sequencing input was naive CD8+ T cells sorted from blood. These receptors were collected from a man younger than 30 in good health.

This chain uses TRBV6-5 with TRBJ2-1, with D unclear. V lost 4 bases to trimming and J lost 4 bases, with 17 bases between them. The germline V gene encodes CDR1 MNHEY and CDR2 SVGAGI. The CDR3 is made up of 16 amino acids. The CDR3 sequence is CASSSGRSTGYNEQFF. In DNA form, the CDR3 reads TGTGCCAGCAGTTCGGGCCGGTCAACTGGGTACAATGAGCAGTTCTTC.

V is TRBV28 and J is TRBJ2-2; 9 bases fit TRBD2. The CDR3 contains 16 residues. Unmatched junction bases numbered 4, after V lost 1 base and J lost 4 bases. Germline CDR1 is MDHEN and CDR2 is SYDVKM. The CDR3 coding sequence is TGTGCCAGCAGTTTATTACTTAGCGGGAGCACCGGGGAGCTGTTTTTT. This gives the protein CASSLLLSGSTGELFF.

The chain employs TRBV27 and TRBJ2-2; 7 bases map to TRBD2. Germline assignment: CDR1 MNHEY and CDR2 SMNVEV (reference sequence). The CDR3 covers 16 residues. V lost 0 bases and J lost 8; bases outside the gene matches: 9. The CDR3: CASSLSWLAAPGELFF. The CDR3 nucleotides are TGTGCCAGCAGTTTATCGTGGCTAGCGGCCCCAGGGGAGCTGTTTTTT.

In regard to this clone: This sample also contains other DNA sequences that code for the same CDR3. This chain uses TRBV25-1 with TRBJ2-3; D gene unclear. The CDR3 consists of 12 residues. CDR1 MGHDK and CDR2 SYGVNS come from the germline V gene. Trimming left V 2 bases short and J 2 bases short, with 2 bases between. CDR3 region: CASSEVTDTQYF. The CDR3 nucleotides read TGTGCCAGCAGTGAAGTCACAGATACGCAGTATTTT.

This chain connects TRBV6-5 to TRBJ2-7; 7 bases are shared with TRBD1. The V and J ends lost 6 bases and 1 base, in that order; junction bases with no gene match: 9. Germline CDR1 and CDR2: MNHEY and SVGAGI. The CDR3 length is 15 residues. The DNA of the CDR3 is TGTGCCAGCAGCCCCGGTCGACAGGGATCCTACGAGCAGTACTTC. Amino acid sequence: CASSPGRQGSYEQYF.

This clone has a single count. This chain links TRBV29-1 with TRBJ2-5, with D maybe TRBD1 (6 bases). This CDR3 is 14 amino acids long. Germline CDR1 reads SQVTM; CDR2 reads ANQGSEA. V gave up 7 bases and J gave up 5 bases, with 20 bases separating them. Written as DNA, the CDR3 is TGCAGCGCTGACGGGTCTCCGCAGGGGGAGACCCAGTACTTC. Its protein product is CSADGSPQGETQYF.

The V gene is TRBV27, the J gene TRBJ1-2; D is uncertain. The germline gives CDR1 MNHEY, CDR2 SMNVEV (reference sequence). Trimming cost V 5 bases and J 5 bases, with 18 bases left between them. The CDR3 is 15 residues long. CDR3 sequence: CASSPAPDQSYGYTF. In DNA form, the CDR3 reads TGTGCCAGCAGTCCCGCTCCGGATCAATCTTATGGCTACACCTTC.

In DNA form, the CDR3 reads TGTGCCAGCAGTTCCAGACACCTCTCAGCTGGAAACACCATATATTTT. As protein: CASSSRHLSAGNTIYF. The rearrangement uses TRBV27 and TRBJ1-3; D is uncertain. V was trimmed by 4 bases and J by 2 bases, leaving 15 bases between them. The CDR3 contains 16 residues. CDR1 is MNHEY, CDR2 SMNVEV, per germline (reference sequence).

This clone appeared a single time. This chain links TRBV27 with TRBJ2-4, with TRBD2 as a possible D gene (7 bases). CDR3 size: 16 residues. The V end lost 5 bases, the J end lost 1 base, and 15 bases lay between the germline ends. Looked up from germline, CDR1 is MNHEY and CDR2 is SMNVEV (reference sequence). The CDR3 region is CASSTQGGVAKNIQYF. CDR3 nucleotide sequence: TGTGCCAGCAGTACACAGGGAGGGGTGGCCAAAAACATTCAGTACTTC.

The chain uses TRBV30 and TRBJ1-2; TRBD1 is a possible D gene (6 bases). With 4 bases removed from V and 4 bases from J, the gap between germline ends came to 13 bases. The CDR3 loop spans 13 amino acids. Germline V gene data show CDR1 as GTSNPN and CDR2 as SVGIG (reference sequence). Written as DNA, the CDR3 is TGTGCCTGGACCCCGGACAGCCTCTATGGCTACACCTTC. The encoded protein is CAWTPDSLYGYTF.

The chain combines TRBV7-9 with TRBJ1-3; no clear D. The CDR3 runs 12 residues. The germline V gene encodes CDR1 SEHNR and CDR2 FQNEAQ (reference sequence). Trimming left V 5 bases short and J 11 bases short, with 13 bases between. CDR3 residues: CASSRAPDAIYF. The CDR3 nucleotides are TGTGCCAGCAGCCGAGCCCCGGACGCCATATATTTT.

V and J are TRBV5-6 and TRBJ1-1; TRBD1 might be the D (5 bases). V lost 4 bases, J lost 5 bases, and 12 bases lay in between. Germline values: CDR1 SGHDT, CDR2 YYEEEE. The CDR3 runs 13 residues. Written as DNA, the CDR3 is TGTGCCAGCAGCCGGGACGGGGGGACTGAAGCTTTCTTT. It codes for CASSRDGGTEAFF.

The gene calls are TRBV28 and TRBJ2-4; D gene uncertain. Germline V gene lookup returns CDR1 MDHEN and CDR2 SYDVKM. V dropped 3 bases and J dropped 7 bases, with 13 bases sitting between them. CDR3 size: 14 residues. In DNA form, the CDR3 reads TGTGCCAGCAGTTTTAGAGGTATTAATAACATTCAGTACTTC. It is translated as CASSFRGINNIQYF.

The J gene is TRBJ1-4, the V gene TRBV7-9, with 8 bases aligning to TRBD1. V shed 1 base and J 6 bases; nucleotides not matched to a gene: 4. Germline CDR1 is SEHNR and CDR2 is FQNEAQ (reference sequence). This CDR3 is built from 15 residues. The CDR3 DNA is TGTGCCAGCAGCTTAGGACAGGGGCTAGATGAAAAACTGTTTTTT. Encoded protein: CASSLGQGLDEKLFF. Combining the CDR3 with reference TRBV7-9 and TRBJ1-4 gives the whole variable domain DTGVSQNPRHKITKRGQNVTFRCDPISEHNRLYWYRQTLGQGPEFLTYFQNEAQLEKSRLLSDRFSAERPKGSFSTLEIQRTEQGDSAMYLCASSLGQGLDEKLFFGSGTQLSVL.

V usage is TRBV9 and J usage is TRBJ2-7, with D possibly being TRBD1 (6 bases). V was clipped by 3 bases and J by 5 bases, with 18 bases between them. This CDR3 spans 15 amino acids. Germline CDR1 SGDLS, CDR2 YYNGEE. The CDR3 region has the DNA TGTGCCAGCAGCGGGTCCCCACAGGGTTCCCACGAGCAGTACTTC. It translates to CASSGSPQGSHEQYF.

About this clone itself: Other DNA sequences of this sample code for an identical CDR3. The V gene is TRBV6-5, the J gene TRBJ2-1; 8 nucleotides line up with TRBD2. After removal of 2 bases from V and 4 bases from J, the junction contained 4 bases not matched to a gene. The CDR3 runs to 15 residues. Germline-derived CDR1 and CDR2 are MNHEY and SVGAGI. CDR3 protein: CASSYGSGGYNEQFF. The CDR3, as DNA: TGTGCCAGCAGTTACGGGTCGGGAGGGTACAATGAGCAGTTCTTC.

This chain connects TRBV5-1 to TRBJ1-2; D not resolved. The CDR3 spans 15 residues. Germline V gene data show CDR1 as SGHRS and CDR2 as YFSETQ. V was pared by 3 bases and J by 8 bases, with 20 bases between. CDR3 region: CASSWLGVTVDGYTF. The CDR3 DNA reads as TGCGCCAGCAGCTGGCTAGGCGTGACGGTGGACGGCTACACCTTC.

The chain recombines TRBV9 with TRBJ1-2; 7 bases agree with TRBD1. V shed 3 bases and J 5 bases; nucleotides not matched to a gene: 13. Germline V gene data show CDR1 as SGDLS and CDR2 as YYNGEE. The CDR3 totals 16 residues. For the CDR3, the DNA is TGTGCCAGCAGCGAACGTGGGGACAGTCTGGGATATGGCTACACCTTC. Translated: CASSERGDSLGYGYTF.

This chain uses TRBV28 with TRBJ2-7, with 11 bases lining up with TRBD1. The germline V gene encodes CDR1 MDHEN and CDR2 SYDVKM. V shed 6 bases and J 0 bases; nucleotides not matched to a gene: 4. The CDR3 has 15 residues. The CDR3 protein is CASSVGQGASYEQYF. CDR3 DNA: TGTGCCAGCAGCGTAGGACAGGGGGCCTCCTACGAGCAGTACTTC.